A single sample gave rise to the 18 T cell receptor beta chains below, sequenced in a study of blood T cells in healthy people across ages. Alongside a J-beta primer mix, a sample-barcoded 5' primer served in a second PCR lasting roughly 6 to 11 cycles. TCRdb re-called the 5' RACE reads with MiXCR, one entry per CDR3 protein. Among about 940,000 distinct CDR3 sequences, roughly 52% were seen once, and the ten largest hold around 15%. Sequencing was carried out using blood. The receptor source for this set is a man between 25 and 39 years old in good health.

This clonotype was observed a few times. The CDR3 nucleotides are TGTGCCAGCACACCCTGGGAGGGGGCGGACTATGGCTACACCTTC. The encoded protein is CASTPWEGADYGYTF. The chain joins TRBV6-5 to TRBJ1-2, with TRBD1 matching 7 bases. The CDR3 contains 15 residues. The J segment lost 3 bases and the V segment lost 7 bases, leaving 11 bases of the junction unmatched. CDR1 and CDR2 from the germline V gene are MNHEY and SVGAGI.

The CDR3: CSARTSGANQETQYF. CDR3 DNA sequence: TGCAGTGCCAGAACTAGCGGGGCTAACCAAGAGACCCAGTACTTC. V is TRBV20-1 and J is TRBJ2-5; 10 bases are shared with TRBD2. The ends lost 6 bases at V and 0 bases at J; junction bases unmatched: 7. The CDR3 is 15 amino acids. The V gene's germline CDR1 is DFQATT and CDR2 SNEGSKA (reference sequence).

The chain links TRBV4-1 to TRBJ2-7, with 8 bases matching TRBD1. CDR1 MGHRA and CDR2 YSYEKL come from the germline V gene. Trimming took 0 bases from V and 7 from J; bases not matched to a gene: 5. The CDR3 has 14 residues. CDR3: CASSQESRGLEQYF. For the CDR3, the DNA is TGCGCCAGCAGCCAAGAGTCCAGGGGGCTTGAGCAGTACTTC.

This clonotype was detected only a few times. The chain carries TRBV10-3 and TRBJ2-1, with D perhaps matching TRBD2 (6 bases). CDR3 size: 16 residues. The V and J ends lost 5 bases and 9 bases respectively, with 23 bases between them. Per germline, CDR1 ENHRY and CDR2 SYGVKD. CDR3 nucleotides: TGTGCCATCAGTAAATCCGGCGCTAGCGAAGCTAGTGAGCAGTTCTTC. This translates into CAISKSGASEASEQFF.

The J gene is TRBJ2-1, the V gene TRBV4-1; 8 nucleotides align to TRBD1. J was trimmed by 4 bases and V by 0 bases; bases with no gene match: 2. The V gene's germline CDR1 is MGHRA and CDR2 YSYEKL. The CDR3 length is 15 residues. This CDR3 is CASSQDRGQYNEQFF. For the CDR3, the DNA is TGCGCCAGCAGCCAAGACAGGGGGCAGTACAATGAGCAGTTCTTC.

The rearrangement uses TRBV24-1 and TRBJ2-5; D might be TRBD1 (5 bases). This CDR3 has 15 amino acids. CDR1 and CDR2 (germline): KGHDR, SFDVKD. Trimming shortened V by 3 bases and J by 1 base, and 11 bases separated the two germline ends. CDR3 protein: CATSDRGHLQETQYF. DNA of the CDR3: TGTGCCACCAGTGATAGAGGACACCTCCAAGAGACCCAGTACTTC.

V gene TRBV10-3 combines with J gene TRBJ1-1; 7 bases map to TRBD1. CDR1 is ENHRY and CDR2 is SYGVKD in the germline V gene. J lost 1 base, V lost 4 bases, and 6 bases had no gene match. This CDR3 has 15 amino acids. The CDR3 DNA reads TGTGCCATCAGTGCTCAGACAGGGTCGAACACTGAAGCTTTCTTT. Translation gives CAISAQTGSNTEAFF.

The DNA of the CDR3 is TGTGCCACCAGTGATGCCGGTGTCAGGGTCGATGAGCAGTTCTTC. This gives the protein CATSDAGVRVDEQFF. The V call is TRBV24-1, the J call TRBJ2-1; TRBD1 is a possible D gene (5 bases). Germline V lookup: CDR1 KGHDR, CDR2 SFDVKD. With 3 bases removed from V and 8 bases from J, the gap between germline ends came to 16 bases. This CDR3 is 15 amino acids long.

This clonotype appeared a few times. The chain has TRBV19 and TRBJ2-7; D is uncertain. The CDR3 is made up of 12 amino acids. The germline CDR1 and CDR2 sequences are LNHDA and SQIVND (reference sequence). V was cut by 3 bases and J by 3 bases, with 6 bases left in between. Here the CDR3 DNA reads TGTGCCAGTAGTATGAGAGGCTACGAGCAGTACTTC. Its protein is CASSMRGYEQYF.

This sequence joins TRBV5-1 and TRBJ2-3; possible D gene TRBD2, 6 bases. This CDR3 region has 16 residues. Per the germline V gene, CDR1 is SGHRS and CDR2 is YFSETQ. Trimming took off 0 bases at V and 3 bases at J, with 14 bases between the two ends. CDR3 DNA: TGCGCCAGCAGCTTGGCCGAAAGGAGGGAGACAGATACGCAGTATTTT. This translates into CASSLAERRETDTQYF.

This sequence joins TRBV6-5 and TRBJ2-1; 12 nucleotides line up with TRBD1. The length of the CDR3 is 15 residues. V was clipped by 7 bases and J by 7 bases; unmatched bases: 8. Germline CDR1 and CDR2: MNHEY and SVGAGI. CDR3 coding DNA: TGTGCCAGCACGGCCGGGACAGGGGGCCGGAATGAGCAGTTCTTC. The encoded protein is CASTAGTGGRNEQFF.

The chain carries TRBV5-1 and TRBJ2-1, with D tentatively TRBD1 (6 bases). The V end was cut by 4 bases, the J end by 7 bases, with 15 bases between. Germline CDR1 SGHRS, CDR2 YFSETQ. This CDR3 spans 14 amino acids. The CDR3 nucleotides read TGCGCCAGCAGCACCGGACAGCAAGCAAATGAGCAGTTCTTC. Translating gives CASSTGQQANEQFF.

The CDR3 coding sequence is TGTGCCAGCAGGCCCCTAGCGTTGGCAGGGGACCAGTACTTC. Its translation: CASRPLALAGDQYF. The V call is TRBV28, the J call TRBJ2-5; D is perhaps TRBD1 or TRBD2 (6 bases each). There are 14 residues in the CDR3. From germline, CDR1 is MDHEN and CDR2 SYDVKM. V lost 6 bases and J 10 bases, leaving 21 bases between the germline ends.

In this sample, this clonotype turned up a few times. For the CDR3, the DNA is TGTGCCAGCACTCCCGGGGGGGCCTACGAGCAGTACTTC. Its translation is CASTPGGAYEQYF. This sequence joins TRBV12-3 or TRBV12-4 and TRBJ2-7, with 8 bases aligning to TRBD2. The CDR3 has 13 residues. Germline trimming cut 7 bases from V and 2 bases from J; bases unmatched to any gene: 4.

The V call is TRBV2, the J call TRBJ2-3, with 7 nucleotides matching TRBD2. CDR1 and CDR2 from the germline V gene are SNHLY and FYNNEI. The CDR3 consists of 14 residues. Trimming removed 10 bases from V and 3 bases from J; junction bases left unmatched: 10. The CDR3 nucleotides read TGTGCCACGACCGGGACTATCCGTACAGATACGCAGTATTTT. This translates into CATTGTIRTDTQYF.

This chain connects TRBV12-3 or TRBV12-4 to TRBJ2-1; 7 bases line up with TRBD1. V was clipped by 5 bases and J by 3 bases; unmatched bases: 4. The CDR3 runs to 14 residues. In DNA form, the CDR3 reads TGTGCCAGCAGTCACAGGGGTCTCTACAATGAGCAGTTCTTC. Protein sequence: CASSHRGLYNEQFF.

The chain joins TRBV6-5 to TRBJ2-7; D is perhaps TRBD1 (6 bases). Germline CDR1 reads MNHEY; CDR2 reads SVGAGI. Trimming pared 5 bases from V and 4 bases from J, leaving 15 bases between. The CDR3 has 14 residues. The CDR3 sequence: CASSATGFRYEQYF. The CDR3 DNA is TGTGCCAGCAGTGCCACAGGGTTTCGGTACGAGCAGTACTTC.

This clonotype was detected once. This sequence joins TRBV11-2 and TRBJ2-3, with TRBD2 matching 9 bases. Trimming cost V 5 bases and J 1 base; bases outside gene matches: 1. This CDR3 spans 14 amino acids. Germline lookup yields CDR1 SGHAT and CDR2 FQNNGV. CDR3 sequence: CASSQREGTDTQYF. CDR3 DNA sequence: TGTGCCAGCAGCCAGCGGGAGGGCACAGATACGCAGTATTTT. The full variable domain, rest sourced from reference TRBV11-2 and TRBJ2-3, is EAGVAQSPRYKIIEKRQSVAFWCNPISGHATLYWYQQILGQGPKLLIQFQNNGVVDDSQLPKDRFSAERLKGVDSTLKIQPAKLEDSAVYLCASSQREGTDTQYFGPGTRLTVL.